The 15 T cell receptor beta chains below come from one sample, sequenced in a study of response to subunit inactivated influenza vaccine. TCRdb re-called the RT-PCR reads through MiXCR, storing one row per CDR3 protein. Of about 500,000 distinct CDR3 sequences listed, over 10% are singletons. The source material was PBMCs from blood, sampled 35 to 45 days after vaccination. The origin of the receptors is a man aged 45-60 years who received an inactivated influenza vaccine.

This sequence joins TRBV29-1 and TRBJ2-5, with 9 bases that match TRBD2. The CDR3 extends over 13 amino acids. Germline loops: CDR1 SQVTM, CDR2 ANQGSEA. V gave up 7 bases and J gave up 2 bases; unmatched junction bases: 5. CDR3 nucleotide sequence: TGCAGCGGGACGGGACTAGCTCAAGAGACCCAGTACTTC. Translation gives CSGTGLAQETQYF. Using reference TRBV29-1 and TRBJ2-5 for the parts outside the CDR3, the full variable domain is SAVISQKPSRDICQRGTSLTIQCQVDSQVTMMFWYRQQPGQSLTLIATANQGSEATYESGFVIDKFPISRPNLTFSTLTVSNMSPEDSSIYLCSGTGLAQETQYFGPGTRLLVL.

Only a few counts were recorded for this clonotype. This chain joins TRBV7-9 and TRBJ2-2, with 8 positions matching TRBD2. The CDR3 length is 15 residues. The V gene end was trimmed by 4 bases and the J gene end by 4 bases; junction bases not matched to a gene: 5. CDR1 SEHNR and CDR2 FQNEAQ come from the germline V gene (reference sequence). For the CDR3, the DNA is TGTGCCAGCAGCTCGCGGGAGGTCGGCACCGGGGAGCTGTTTTTT. Translation gives CASSSREVGTGELFF.

This clonotype was seen only a few times. This chain uses TRBV18 with TRBJ2-7, with 7 bases fitting TRBD1. Per germline, CDR1 KGHSH and CDR2 LQKENI. The trim removed 3 bases at V and 4 bases at J, leaving 6 bases unmatched. This CDR3 has 14 residues. The CDR3 DNA follows: TGTGCCAGCTCACCTGGGACAGAGAATTACGAGCAGTACTTC. Translating it yields CASSPGTENYEQYF.

The chain has TRBV5-6 and TRBJ1-2, with a tentative D call TRBD1 (5 bases). Per the germline V gene, CDR1 is SGHDT and CDR2 is YYEEEE. The V and J ends lost 3 bases and 4 bases respectively, with 10 bases between them. CDR3 length equals 13 residues. The CDR3 reads CASSSSGIYGYTF. CDR3 DNA sequence: TGTGCCAGCAGCTCGTCAGGGATCTATGGCTACACCTTC. Using reference TRBV5-6 and TRBJ1-2 for the parts outside the CDR3, the full variable domain is DAGVTQSPTHLIKTRGQQVTLRCSPKSGHDTVSWYQQALGQGPQFIFQYYEEEERQRGNFPDRFSGHQFPNYSSELNVNALLLGDSALYLCASSSSGIYGYTFGSGTRLTVV.

The chain links TRBV4-2 to TRBJ1-5, with a weak D call TRBD1 (6 bases). The CDR3 is 15 residues long. The germline V gene encodes CDR1 LGHNA and CDR2 YNFKEQ. The V and J ends lost 1 base and 7 bases respectively, with 14 bases between them. The CDR3 coding sequence is TGTGCCAGCAGCCAAGGTACAGGGCCTGGCCAGCCCCAGCATTTT. This encodes CASSQGTGPGQPQHF.

This CDR3 reads CSASTSGILGTGELFF. CDR3 coding DNA: TGCAGTGCTAGTACTAGCGGGATCCTCGGTACCGGGGAGCTGTTTTTT. V usage is TRBV20-1 and J usage is TRBJ2-2; 10 bases fit TRBD2. The junction had 9 bases not matched to a gene; V was cut back by 3 bases and J by 5 bases. The length of the CDR3 is 16 residues. Germline-derived CDR1 and CDR2 are DFQATT and SNEGSKA (reference sequence).

This chain connects TRBV20-1 to TRBJ2-7; no clear D gene. The CDR3 runs 16 residues. Germline lookup yields CDR1 DFQATT and CDR2 SNEGSKA (reference sequence). Trimming left V 2 bases short and J 1 base short, with 18 bases between. The CDR3 nucleotides are TGCAGTGCTAGACCTCTTTCACGGGCCTCATCCTACGAGCAGTACTTC. Translated, it gives CSARPLSRASSYEQYF.

This clonotype was counted between two and nine times. The chain is built from TRBV20-1 and TRBJ1-2; perhaps TRBD1 as D (5 bases). This CDR3 region has 13 residues. Germline V gene sequence: CDR1 DFQATT, CDR2 SNEGSKA (reference sequence). Written as DNA, the CDR3 is TGCACCTCCGGAGGGGATCTGGCCTATGGCTACACCTTC. It yields the protein CTSGGDLAYGYTF.

This clonotype was seen a handful of times. The V and J genes are TRBV20-1 and TRBJ2-1; 10 nucleotides match TRBD2. CDR1 is DFQATT and CDR2 is SNEGSKA in the germline V gene (reference sequence). After removal of 0 bases from V and 7 bases from J, the junction contained 9 bases not matched to a gene. The CDR3 is 16 amino acids. As DNA, the CDR3 is TGCAGTGCTAGAGATCACAGCGGGGGGGCCATGAATGAGCAGTTCTTC. This encodes CSARDHSGGAMNEQFF.

The chain employs TRBV10-3 and TRBJ2-7, with a tentative D call TRBD1 (6 bases). CDR1 and CDR2 from the germline V gene are ENHRY and SYGVKD. Trimming cost V 9 bases and J 0 bases, with 15 bases left between them. CDR3 length: 14 residues. As DNA, the CDR3 is TGTGCCATTTCGGACAGTTCCTTCTCCTACGAGCAGTACTTC. This codes for CAISDSSFSYEQYF.

The V gene is TRBV12-3 or TRBV12-4, the J gene TRBJ2-5; TRBD2 agrees at 10 bases. The CDR3 totals 16 residues. V dropped 3 bases and J dropped 3; count of bases not matched to a gene: 7. The CDR3, as DNA: TGTGCCAGCAGTTTCGCTCTAGCGGGAGTTAAAGAGACCCAGTACTTC. Translating it yields CASSFALAGVKETQYF.

This rearrangement joins TRBV27 to TRBJ2-1, with 9 bases aligning to TRBD2. V lost 0 bases, J lost 4 bases, and 1 base stayed unmatched. The germline gives CDR1 MNHEY, CDR2 SMNVEV (reference sequence). The CDR3 runs to 15 residues. This chain's CDR3 is CASSLSAGGYNEQFF. DNA for the CDR3: TGTGCCAGCAGTTTATCGGCGGGGGGGTACAATGAGCAGTTCTTC.

This chain links TRBV27 with TRBJ2-1; 8 positions match TRBD2. V trimming: 0 bases; J trimming: 3 bases; junction bases outside the gene matches: 1. CDR1 is MNHEY, CDR2 SMNVEV, per germline (reference sequence). CDR3 length: 15 amino acids. CDR3 sequence reads: CASSLSAGDYNEQFF. The CDR3 DNA reads TGTGCCAGCAGTTTATCAGCGGGGGACTACAATGAGCAGTTCTTC.

This clonotype has more than one count but fewer than ten. The V gene is TRBV29-1, the J gene TRBJ1-4; TRBD1 is a possible D gene (6 bases). The CDR3 spans 14 residues. V lost 1 base, J lost 4 bases, and 10 bases lay in between. Per germline, CDR1 SQVTM and CDR2 ANQGSEA. The CDR3 reads CSVEVVRGNEKLFF. DNA for the CDR3: TGCAGCGTTGAAGTGGTCAGGGGTAATGAAAAACTGTTTTTT.

The gene calls are TRBV7-2 and TRBJ1-2; the D is unclear. Trimming took off 0 bases at V and 4 bases at J, with 9 bases between the two ends. CDR1 and CDR2 (germline): SGHTA, FQGNSA. The CDR3 totals 14 residues. As DNA, the CDR3 is TGTGCCAGCAGCTTAGCCCCGGGCGCCTATGGCTACACCTTC. It specifies CASSLAPGAYGYTF.